One sample yielded the 11 T cell receptor beta chains listed below, sequenced in a study of metastatic and nonmetastatic thyroid tumors (TCRdb year 2020). Libraries came from PCR. The run used an Illumina HiSeq 4000. The public reads were reprocessed in TCRdb via fastp at Q25 and MiXCR, keeping in-frame beta chains. This sample comprises 45,000 or so clones, 16% of them detected only once. Of the sample, about 20% falls within the top ten clones. No patient had received any treatment before thyroid surgery. Sequenced sample: blood. The receptors stem from a female donor with papillary thyroid cancer or a benign thyroid nodule (not recorded which). Some clones in this sample may be carry-over from other donors' samples.

This clone was found many times. This chain joins TRBV11-3 and TRBJ2-7; D is unclear. This CDR3 spans 14 amino acids. Germline CDR1 and CDR2: SGHNT and YENEEA. The V gene lost 5 bases and the J gene lost 6 bases, with 17 bases spanning the gap. The CDR3 DNA reads TGTGCCAGCAGCCCCCCGGGCAGGTCGGGCGAGCAGTACTTC. This codes for CASSPPGRSGEQYF. Combining the CDR3 with reference TRBV11-3 and TRBJ2-7 gives the whole variable domain EAGVVQSPRYKIIEKKQPVAFWCNPISGHNTLYWYLQNLGQGPELLIRYENEEAVDDSQLPKDRFSAERLKGVDSTLKIQPAELGDSAVYLCASSPPGRSGEQYFGPGTRLTVT.

This clone was counted ten times or more. One base away lies a much larger clone, so this may be a sequencing read error. Different DNA sequences within this sample yield the same CDR3. This chain links TRBV6-1 with TRBJ1-3; the match to TRBD1 covers 9 bases. Germline CDR1 MNHNS, CDR2 SASEGT. V trimming: 6 bases; J trimming: 8 bases; junction bases outside the gene matches: 8. This CDR3 has 14 residues. CDR3 sequence: CASSRDRVRDTIYF. The CDR3 DNA reads TGTGCCAGCAGCCGGGACAGGGTGAGGGACACCATATATTTT.

The chain's CDR3 is CSGKGDGNYGYTF. CDR3 DNA sequence: TGCAGTGGAAAGGGAGACGGTAACTATGGCTACACCTTC. The V and J genes are TRBV20-1 and TRBJ1-2; D uncertain. V lost 7 bases, J lost 1 base, and 13 bases lay in between. The CDR3 runs 13 residues. Germline assignment: CDR1 DFQATT and CDR2 SNEGSKA (reference sequence).

Note on this clone: This may be a read error: a much more frequent sequence differs by one nucleotide. The same CDR3 also results from other DNA sequences found in this sample. V gene TRBV18 combines with J gene TRBJ1-3, with D unresolved. The CDR3 runs to 15 residues. Looked up from germline, CDR1 is KGHSH and CDR2 is LQKENI. CDR3 residues: CASSPTGPSGNTIYF. As DNA, the CDR3 is TGTGCCAGCTCACCCACCGGGCCATCTGGAAACACAATATATTTT.

In this sample, this clone turned up many times. CDR3 DNA: TGTGCCAGTAGTATAGGCCGGGACGGCTTTGAAGCTTTCTTT. It translates to CASSIGRDGFEAFF. The rearrangement uses TRBV19 and TRBJ1-1, with a possible D match to TRBD1 (5 bases). Germline V CDR1 and CDR2: LNHDA, SQIVND (reference sequence). The CDR3 is 14 residues long. V was shortened by 1 base and J by 7 bases, with 13 bases between the two germline ends. The whole variable domain, remainder taken from reference TRBV19 and TRBJ1-1, is DGGITQSPKYLFRKEGQNVTLSCEQNLNHDAMYWYRQDPGQGLRLIYYSQIVNDFQKGDIAEGYSVSREKKESFPLTVTSAQKNPTAFYLCASSIGRDGFEAFFGQGTRLTVV.

V usage is TRBV4-2 and J usage is TRBJ2-3; 9 bases match TRBD2. CDR3 size: 17 residues. CDR1 and CDR2 (germline): LGHNA, YNFKEQ. J was trimmed by 1 base and V by 4 bases; bases with no gene match: 9. The CDR3 spells CASSRGAGGPRTDTQYF. The CDR3 nucleotides read TGTGCCAGCAGCCGGGGGGCGGGAGGGCCGCGCACAGATACGCAGTATTTT.

This clone was counted between two and nine times. The DNA of the CDR3 is TGTGCCAGCAAAGTGGGGGGTTCGAATGAAAAACTGTTTTTT. Translating it yields CASKVGGSNEKLFF. The chain couples TRBV6-1 to TRBJ1-4, with D perhaps matching TRBD1 (5 bases). Trimming pared 7 bases from V and 5 bases from J, leaving 14 bases between. Germline loops: CDR1 MNHNS, CDR2 SASEGT. The CDR3 loop spans 14 amino acids.

The chain has TRBV20-1 and TRBJ2-2; weak D call: TRBD1 (6 bases). V lost 5 bases, J lost 5 bases, and 15 bases lay in between. The CDR3 is made up of 14 amino acids. Per the germline V gene, CDR1 is DFQATT and CDR2 is SNEGSKA (reference sequence). The CDR3 bases are TGCAGTGCTCAGGACAGTGCTTTGACCGGGGAGCTGTTTTTT. This gives the protein CSAQDSALTGELFF.

In its sample, this clone was seen many times. The chain couples TRBV6-1 to TRBJ1-2; D is ambiguous. Germline V lookup: CDR1 MNHNS, CDR2 SASEGT. The CDR3 contains 11 residues. Trimming stripped 5 bases from V and 5 bases from J, with 6 bases between. CDR3 loop: CASSPGYGYTF. CDR3 nucleotides: TGTGCCAGCAGTCCCGGATATGGCTACACCTTC.

In this sample, this clone turned up many times. The chain recombines TRBV5-1 with TRBJ1-1; tentative D call: TRBD1 (5 bases). This CDR3 is 14 amino acids long. The ends were cut back, 1 base at V and 1 base at J, with 8 bases in the middle. Germline assignment: CDR1 SGHRS and CDR2 YFSETQ. The CDR3 region has the DNA TGCGCCAGCAGCTTGTGGGGCGAGAACACTGAAGCTTTCTTT. Encoded protein: CASSLWGENTEAFF.

V and J are TRBV9 and TRBJ2-7; D is unclear. The germline V gene has CDR1 SGDLS and CDR2 YYNGEE. There are 15 residues in the CDR3. V was pared by 3 bases and J by 1 base, with 14 bases between. DNA for the CDR3: TGTGCCAGCAGCGAAGGCATAGGGCCGTCCTACGAGCAGTACTTC. The encoded protein is CASSEGIGPSYEQYF.